A selection of T cell receptor beta chains follows, all from one sample in a study of shared clonotypes between healthy human individuals. Method: immunoSEQ multiplex PCR; TCRdb's copy keeps in-frame clones and lacks some. The data show about 2.5 million clones, around 93% seen once. Sequenced input: naive CD4+ T cells from PBMCs. These receptors all come from a man aged 18-30 years in good health. Some clones in this sample may be carry-over from other donors' samples. The CDR3 runs from the conserved cysteine through the conserved F or W. The order of the fields is J gene, V gene, clone size, D gene, CDR3 length, CDR3 protein, CDR3 DNA. A D gene is named only where the DNA matches it firmly. Expanded clones get a size class; other rows say once, few or many, or leave the size out.

>TRBJ2-2|TRBV10-3|-|-|15
CAIRTPADGAGELFF
TGTGCCATCAGAACCCCCGCAGACGGGGCCGGGGAGCTGTTTTTT
>TRBJ2-1|TRBV28|-|-|15
CASSGDGGTYNEQFF
TGTGCCAGCAGTGGGGACGGAGGCACCTACAATGAGCAGTTCTTC
>TRBJ2-3|TRBV5-1|-|-|14
CASSSRASTDTQYF
TGCGCCAGCAGCTCCCGGGCTAGCACAGATACGCAGTATTTT
>TRBJ1-3|TRBV7-9|-|-|17
CASSLGRDAYSGNTIYF
TGTGCCAGCAGCTTGGGCCGGGACGCCTACTCTGGAAACACCATATATTTT
>TRBJ1-4|TRBV7-9|-|-|15
CASSFPRGVGEKLFF
TGTGCCAGCAGCTTCCCTCGGGGGGTAGGGGAAAAACTGTTTTTT
>TRBJ2-2|TRBV18|-|TRBD1|15
CASSPPGQGSGELFF
TGTGCCAGCTCACCACCGGGACAGGGGTCCGGGGAGCTGTTTTTT
>TRBJ2-5|TRBV18|-|-|14
CASSPSEIQETQYF
TGTGCCAGCTCACCGTCCGAGATCCAAGAGACCCAGTACTTC
>TRBJ2-7|TRBV29-1|-|-|12
CSARGLTYEQYF
TGCAGCGCCCGAGGTTTGACCTACGAGCAGTACTTC
>TRBJ2-1|TRBV5-1|-|TRBD2|16
CASSLVSGRPYNEQFF
TGCGCCAGCAGCTTGGTAAGCGGGAGGCCCTACAATGAGCAGTTCTTC
>TRBJ2-5|TRBV9|-|-|16
CASSPRDGRGRETQYF
TGTGCCAGCAGCCCGCGAGATGGCAGGGGAAGGGAGACCCAGTACTTC
>TRBJ2-2|TRBV10-3|-|-|18
CAISESFDLAGGTGELFF
TGTGCCATCAGTGAGTCGTTCGATCTTGCGGGCGGCACCGGGGAGCTGTTTTTT
>TRBJ2-7|TRBV5-1|-|TRBD2|16
CASSPGLAGGVYEQYF
TGCGCCAGCAGCCCCGGACTAGCGGGAGGAGTATACGAGCAGTACTTC
>TRBJ2-5|TRBV19|once|-|15
CASQGPGLGLETQYF
TGTGCCTCCCAGGGACCGGGACTGGGGTTGGAGACCCAGTACTTC
>TRBJ2-5|TRBV4-3|-|-|14
CASSQASGGETQYF
TGCGCCAGCAGCCAAGCCTCAGGTGGGGAGACCCAGTACTTC
>TRBJ2-6|TRBV5-6|-|-|16
CASGSPQDSGANVLTF
TGTGCCAGCGGATCCCCACAGGACTCTGGGGCCAACGTCCTGACTTTC
>TRBJ1-3|TRBV19|few|-|15
CASSIDTGSGNTIYF
TGTGCCAGTAGTATCGACACAGGGTCTGGAAACACCATATATTTT
>TRBJ2-4|TRBV5-4|-|-|20
CASSYRGPETSEQAKNIQYF
TGTGCCAGCAGCTACCGTGGCCCCGAAACATCCGAACAAGCCAAAAACATTCAGTACTTC
>TRBJ2-3|TRBV5-6|-|-|14
CASSLSRTADTQYF
TGTGCCAGCAGCTTGAGTCGGACAGCAGATACGCAGTATTTT
>TRBJ2-1|TRBV5-6|-|TRBD2|16
CASSRLLAGGPREQFF
TGTGCCAGCAGCCGTTTGTTAGCGGGAGGCCCCAGGGAGCAGTTCTTC
>TRBJ1-5|TRBV27|-|TRBD1|15
CASSSIWTGDQPQHF
TGTGCCAGCAGTTCAATTTGGACAGGGGATCAGCCCCAGCATTTT
>TRBJ2-7|TRBV28|-|TRBD1|17
CASSLAYARTGLYEQYF
TGTGCCAGCAGTTTAGCTTATGCCCGGACAGGGTTGTACGAGCAGTACTTC
>TRBJ1-1|TRBV11-2|-|-|13
CASSLVGSSQAFF
TGTGCCAGCAGCTTAGTAGGGTCCTCTCAAGCTTTCTTT
>TRBJ1-1|TRBV29-1|-|-|16
CSVGNTGTVGVTEAFF
TGCAGCGTTGGAAACACAGGGACCGTAGGGGTCACTGAAGCTTTCTTT
>TRBJ2-5|TRBV5-1|-|TRBD1|15
CASSLEDRIGQTQYF
TGCGCCAGCAGCTTGGAGGACAGGATCGGACAGACCCAGTACTTC
>TRBJ2-3|TRBV29-1|-|TRBD2|13
CSVGGSLTDTQYF
TGCAGCGTTGGCGGGAGTCTCACAGATACGCAGTATTTT
>TRBJ1-1|TRBV7-2|-|-|15
CASSSGTSMNTEAFF
TGTGCCAGCAGCTCTGGGACCTCCATGAACACTGAAGCTTTCTTT
>TRBJ1-4|TRBV10-3|once|TRBD1|13
CAIRGQGVEKLFF
TGTGCCATCAGGGGACAGGGGGTTGAAAAACTGTTTTTT
>TRBJ2-7|TRBV18|-|TRBD1|14
CASSPLQGQAEQYF
TGTGCCAGCTCACCACTACAGGGACAGGCCGAGCAGTACTTC
>TRBJ2-5|TRBV6-1|-|TRBD1|15
CASSMPGQGTETQYF
TGTGCCAGCAGTATGCCGGGACAGGGGACGGAGACCCAGTACTTC
>TRBJ1-2|TRBV28|-|TRBD1|16
CASSLGTGGSGYGYTF
TGTGCCAGCAGTTTGGGGACAGGGGGTTCGGGTTATGGCTACACCTTC
>TRBJ1-1|TRBV5-1|-|-|12
CASSWGSAEAFF
TGCGCCAGCAGCTGGGGGTCAGCTGAAGCTTTCTTT
>TRBJ2-7|TRBV6-5|-|TRBD1|15
CASTNPGTGIYEQYF
TGTGCCAGCACCAATCCCGGGACAGGCATCTACGAGCAGTACTTC
>TRBJ1-5|TRBV30|-|TRBD1|14
CAWSMGQINQPQHF
TGTGCCTGGAGCATGGGACAGATCAATCAGCCCCAGCATTTT
>TRBJ2-1|TRBV27|-|TRBD1|13
CASSRTGGNEQFF
TGTGCCAGCAGTCGGACAGGTGGCAATGAGCAGTTCTTC
>TRBJ1-2|TRBV19|once|-|13
CASGEGRNYGYTF
TGTGCCAGTGGGGAGGGCAGAAACTATGGCTACACCTTC
>TRBJ1-2|TRBV25-1|-|-|12
CASSERDYGYTF
TGTGCCAGCAGTGAGAGGGATTATGGCTACACCTTC